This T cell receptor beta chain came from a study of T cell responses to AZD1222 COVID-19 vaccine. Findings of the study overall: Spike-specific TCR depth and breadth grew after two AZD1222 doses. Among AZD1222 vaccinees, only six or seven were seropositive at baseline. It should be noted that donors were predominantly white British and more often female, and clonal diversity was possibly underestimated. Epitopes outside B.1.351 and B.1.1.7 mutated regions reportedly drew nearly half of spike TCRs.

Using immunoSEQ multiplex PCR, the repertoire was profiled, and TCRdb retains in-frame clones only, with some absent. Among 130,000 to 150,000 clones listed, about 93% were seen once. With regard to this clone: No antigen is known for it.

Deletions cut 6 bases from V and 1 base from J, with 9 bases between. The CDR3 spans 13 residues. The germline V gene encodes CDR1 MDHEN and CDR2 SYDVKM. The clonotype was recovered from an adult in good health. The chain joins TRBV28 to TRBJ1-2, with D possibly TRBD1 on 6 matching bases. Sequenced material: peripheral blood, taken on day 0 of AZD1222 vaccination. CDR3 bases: TGTGCCAGCAGCGAGGGGGATAACTATGGCTACACCTTC. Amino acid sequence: CASSEGDNYGYTF.